These 27 T cell receptor beta chains came from one sample sequenced in a study of T cell responses to AZD1222 COVID-19 vaccine. Produced via immunoSEQ multiplex PCR; TCRdb's table is partial and in-frame only. Of 95,000 or so clones in the sample, about nine tenths were seen once. The sample in question was peripheral blood, obtained 28 days after the second AZD1222 dose. These TCRs come from an adult who received the AZD1222 COVID-19 vaccine.

This chain connects TRBV24-1 to TRBJ2-2, with 7 bases lining up with TRBD1. This CDR3 is 16 amino acids long. Trimming removed 2 bases from V and 0 bases from J; junction bases left unmatched: 2. Germline V CDR1 and CDR2: KGHDR, SFDVKD. DNA of the CDR3: TGTGCCACCAGTGATTCCGGGACAGCGAACACCGGGGAGCTGTTTTTT. Residues: CATSDSGTANTGELFF.

The chain has TRBV5-1 and TRBJ2-4, with 7 nucleotides matching TRBD1. Germline loops: CDR1 SGHRS, CDR2 YFSETQ. This CDR3 contains 16 residues. Trimming cost V 0 bases and J 0 bases; bases outside gene matches: 3. The CDR3 nucleotides are TGCGCCAGCAGCTTGGAACAGGGGCTAGCCAAAAACATTCAGTACTTC. Residues: CASSLEQGLAKNIQYF.

The chain carries TRBV5-1 and TRBJ2-7; 8 bases map to TRBD2. The junction had 7 bases not matched to a gene; V was cut back by 3 bases and J by 5 bases. The CDR3 consists of 14 residues. Germline CDR1 reads SGHRS; CDR2 reads YFSETQ. The CDR3 DNA follows: TGCGCCAGCAGCTCGGCGGGAGGCTACAACGAGCAGTACTTC. Amino acids: CASSSAGGYNEQYF.

As to this clone: Other DNA sequences in the same sample also yield this CDR3. J is TRBJ1-1 and V is TRBV28; D may be TRBD1 (5 bases). CDR1 is MDHEN and CDR2 is SYDVKM in the germline V gene. This CDR3 is 14 amino acids long. Deletions cut 4 bases from V and 0 bases from J, with 9 bases between. The CDR3 here is CASSWGGMNTEAFF. CDR3 in DNA: TGTGCCAGCAGTTGGGGGGGGATGAACACTGAAGCTTTCTTT.

The chain's CDR3 is CATSRNGATEAFF. The DNA of the CDR3 is TGTGCCACCAGCAGAAACGGGGCCACTGAAGCTTTCTTT. The V and J genes are TRBV15 and TRBJ1-1; D possibly corresponds to TRBD1 (5 bases). CDR1 and CDR2 (germline): LNHNV, YYDKDF (reference sequence). The CDR3 spans 13 residues. Trimming removed 2 bases from V and 4 bases from J, with 8 bases in between.

The chain couples TRBV4-2 to TRBJ1-4, with 10 nucleotides matching TRBD1. The germline CDR1 and CDR2 sequences are LGHNA and YNFKEQ. The trim removed 0 bases at V and 5 bases at J, leaving 3 bases unmatched. The CDR3 consists of 16 residues. CDR3 amino acids: CASSQDEGQGNEKLFF. In DNA, the CDR3 is TGTGCCAGCAGCCAAGATGAGGGACAGGGGAATGAAAAACTGTTTTTT.

This clone was recorded only once. The chain links TRBV19 to TRBJ2-6; no reliable D call. Trimming shortened V by 9 bases and J by 4 bases, and 7 bases separated the two germline ends. The CDR3 runs 12 residues. CDR1 LNHDA and CDR2 SQIVND come from the germline V gene (reference sequence). The CDR3 DNA follows: TGTGCCAGACTGGCCGGGGCCAACGTCCTGACTTTC. This gives the protein CARLAGANVLTF.

This sequence joins TRBV9 and TRBJ2-7, with D perhaps assigned TRBD1 or TRBD2 (6 bases each). CDR3 length: 16 residues. Germline CDR1 and CDR2: SGDLS and YYNGEE. Between the trimmed V and J ends, which lost 0 bases and 3 bases, there was a span of 16 bases. The CDR3 loop reads CASSVAAGHYGYEQYF. Written as DNA, the CDR3 is TGTGCCAGCAGCGTAGCGGCGGGACATTATGGCTACGAGCAGTACTTC.

The chain is built from TRBV10-3 and TRBJ2-7; D tentatively fits TRBD1 or TRBD2 (5 bases each). CDR3 length: 14 residues. V was pared by 2 bases and J by 2 bases, with 10 bases between. Germline assignment: CDR1 ENHRY and CDR2 SYGVKD. CDR3 loop: CAISERDGPYEQYF. Here the CDR3 DNA reads TGTGCCATCAGTGAGAGGGACGGACCCTACGAGCAGTACTTC.

The chain couples TRBV11-1 to TRBJ2-2, with D unclear. Trimming removed 2 bases from V and 6 bases from J, with 4 bases in between. CDR1 SGHAT and CDR2 FQDESV come from the germline V gene (reference sequence). The CDR3 is made up of 12 amino acids. The DNA of the CDR3 is TGTGCCAGCAGCTTATTCCCCGGGGAGCTGTTTTTT. It encodes CASSLFPGELFF.

This clone was counted once. J is TRBJ2-1 and V is TRBV4-1, with 14 bases lining up with TRBD2. The V segment lost 2 bases and the J segment 8 bases; nucleotides outside the gene matches: 20. Germline V gives CDR1 MGHRA, CDR2 YSYEKL. The CDR3 runs to 21 residues. The CDR3 DNA sequence: TGCGCCAGCAGCCAACCCGGTCGGGGGACAGGTGGGACTAGCGGGAGCCATGAGCAGTTCTTC. As protein: CASSQPGRGTGGTSGSHEQFF.

The chain is built from TRBV6-4 and TRBJ2-2; TRBD1 agrees at 7 bases. From germline, CDR1 is MRHNA and CDR2 SNTAGT. The J segment lost 1 base and the V segment lost 6 bases, leaving 2 bases of the junction unmatched. The CDR3 consists of 14 residues. The CDR3 nucleotides read TGTGCCAGCAGACAGGGGCTGAACACCGGGGAGCTGTTTTTT. Protein product: CASRQGLNTGELFF.

The chain joins TRBV21-1 to TRBJ1-3. TRBV21-1 is annotated as a pseudogene. The CDR3 has 17 residues. The CDR3 spells CASSPDWRGTGGNTIYF. In nucleotides, the CDR3 is TGTGCCAGCAGCCCAGATTGGCGGGGAACGGGTGGAAACACCATATATTTT.

The chain is built from TRBV9 and TRBJ2-1; 9 bases fit TRBD2. Germline V gives CDR1 SGDLS, CDR2 YYNGEE. The V segment lost 0 bases and the J segment 9 bases; nucleotides outside the gene matches: 7. CDR3 length: 15 amino acids. CDR3: CASSVDPLAGFEQFF. The DNA of the CDR3 is TGTGCCAGCAGCGTAGATCCCCTAGCGGGATTTGAGCAGTTCTTC.

This chain joins TRBV10-1 and TRBJ1-1, with D maybe TRBD1 (6 bases). The CDR3 totals 15 residues. Germline CDR1 reads WNHNN; CDR2 reads SYGVQD (reference sequence). The V and J ends lost 6 bases and 4 bases respectively, with 18 bases between them. CDR3 nucleotides: TGCGCCAGCAGGCCATCTACAGGGATGGGCACTGAAGCTTTCTTT. Amino acids: CASRPSTGMGTEAFF.

The chain uses TRBV9 and TRBJ1-3; D perhaps matches TRBD1 (5 bases). This CDR3 comprises 15 residues. CDR1 SGDLS and CDR2 YYNGEE come from the germline V gene. With 3 bases removed from V and 0 bases from J, the gap between germline ends came to 10 bases. The CDR3 here is CASSARQLSGNTIYF. The CDR3 coding sequence is TGTGCCAGCAGCGCCCGACAGCTCTCTGGAAACACCATATATTTT.

The count of this clone is one. This rearrangement joins TRBV14 to TRBJ1-4; 8 nucleotides agree with TRBD1. Germline CDR1 reads SGHDN; CDR2 reads FVKESK. The J segment lost 12 bases and the V segment lost 4 bases, leaving 7 bases of the junction unmatched. CDR3 length: 13 amino acids. CDR3 bases: TGTGCCAGCAGCCCTAGGACAGGGTCGGAACTGTTTTTT. Translated, it gives CASSPRTGSELFF.

V gene TRBV6-5 combines with J gene TRBJ2-4; 8 positions match TRBD1. CDR3 size: 15 residues. The junction had 12 bases not matched to a gene; V was cut back by 6 bases and J by 8 bases. Germline V gene data show CDR1 as MNHEY and CDR2 as SVGAGI. The CDR3: CASSRDRSRAYIQYF. CDR3 nucleotide sequence: TGTGCCAGCAGCCGGGACAGGTCCCGGGCATACATTCAGTACTTC.

The rearrangement uses TRBV9 and TRBJ1-3; D gene unclear. Germline V lookup: CDR1 SGDLS, CDR2 YYNGEE. The length of the CDR3 is 13 residues. Trimming removed 5 bases from V and 0 bases from J, with 6 bases in between. The CDR3: CASRQDSGNTIYF. The CDR3 DNA reads TGTGCCAGCAGGCAGGACTCTGGAAACACCATATATTTT.

This chain uses TRBV5-1 with TRBJ1-3; D not certain. CDR1 SGHRS and CDR2 YFSETQ come from the germline V gene. This CDR3 comprises 14 residues. V lost 2 bases and J 1 base, leaving 7 bases between the germline ends. The CDR3 bases are TGCGCCAGCAGCTTCGCCGGGTCTGGAAACACCATATATTTT. Its translation: CASSFAGSGNTIYF.

The gene calls are TRBV7-9 and TRBJ1-2; D remains unclear. Trimming removed 1 base from V and 5 bases from J, with 5 bases in between. This CDR3 is 12 amino acids long. CDR1 SEHNR and CDR2 FQNEAQ come from the germline V gene (reference sequence). The CDR3 loop reads CASSLDSYGYTF. As DNA, the CDR3 is TGTGCCAGCAGCTTAGACAGTTATGGCTACACCTTC.

The J gene is TRBJ1-1, the V gene TRBV3-1 (or the pseudogene TRBV3-2); maybe TRBD1 (6 bases). V shed 3 bases and J shed 4 bases, with 21 bases lying between them. Germline CDR1 LGHDT, CDR2 YNNKEL (reference sequence). This CDR3 comprises 17 residues. This CDR3 reads CASSQGRKGGRGTEAFF. The CDR3 coding sequence is TGTGCCAGCAGCCAGGGCCGGAAGGGGGGTCGCGGCACTGAAGCTTTCTTT.

This chain connects TRBV2 to TRBJ2-2; 7 nucleotides match TRBD2. CDR1 is SNHLY, CDR2 FYNNEI, per germline. The CDR3 is 15 residues long. V shed 2 bases, J shed 6 bases, and the junction held 6 bases outside the gene matches. Here the CDR3 DNA reads TGTGCCAGCAGTGAAAGGGAGGGCCGGTCCGGGGAGCTGTTTTTT. Translated: CASSEREGRSGELFF. Based on the CDR3 plus reference TRBV2 and TRBJ2-2, the full variable domain is EPEVTQTPSHQVTQMGQEVILRCVPISNHLYFYWYRQILGQKVEFLVSFYNNEISEKSEIFDDQFSVERPDGSNFTLKIRSTKLEDSAMYFCASSEREGRSGELFFGEGSRLTVL.

The chain links TRBV19 to TRBJ1-1, with TRBD1 identical over 9 bases. V lost 6 bases and J lost 0; bases outside the gene matches: 17. The CDR3 runs 19 residues. From germline, CDR1 is LNHDA and CDR2 SQIVND (reference sequence). Here the CDR3 reads CASSSNRGTGPRMNTEAFF. For the CDR3, the DNA is TGTGCCAGTAGCTCTAACCGTGGGACAGGGCCTAGGATGAACACTGAAGCTTTCTTT.

This rearrangement joins TRBV2 to TRBJ1-4; the D is unclear. The CDR3 length is 13 residues. Trimming left V 6 bases short and J 2 bases short, with 7 bases between. The germline V gene encodes CDR1 SNHLY and CDR2 FYNNEI. CDR3: CASSWVTNEKLFF. DNA for the CDR3: TGTGCCAGCAGCTGGGTGACTAATGAAAAACTGTTTTTT.

As to this clone: Other DNA sequences in the sample encode the same CDR3. The chain recombines TRBV24-1 with TRBJ2-1, with 9 nucleotides matching TRBD1. V lost 3 bases, J lost 7 bases, and 3 bases stayed unmatched. The CDR3 is 14 amino acids. Germline V gives CDR1 KGHDR, CDR2 SFDVKD. CDR3 loop: CATSDPGQGNEQFF. Written as DNA, the CDR3 is TGTGCCACCAGTGATCCGGGACAGGGAAATGAGCAGTTCTTC.

V is TRBV5-4 and J is TRBJ2-7; D gene uncertain. Germline V gene lookup returns CDR1 SGHNT and CDR2 YYREEE (reference sequence). V lost 2 bases to trimming and J lost 6 bases, with 6 bases between them. This CDR3 is 11 amino acids long. CDR3 protein: CASSLNSEQYF. The DNA of the CDR3 is TGTGCCAGCAGCTTAAATTCCGAGCAGTACTTC.